The 32 T cell receptor beta chains presented below share a single source sample, sequenced in a study of T cells in Graves' hyperthyroidism and ophthalmopathy. RNA transcripts gave rise to amplified TCR beta CDR3 regions. HTBI primers were used for first-round RT-PCR of the TCR CDR3. TCRdb reprocessed the multiplex PCR reads via MiXCR and lists one record per CDR3 protein. The sample yields 530,000 or so distinct CDR3 sequences, roughly a sixth seen once. Sequencing input: blood. The source of these receptors is a woman under 30 with Graves' ophthalmopathy.

This clonotype was counted ten times or more. The chain combines TRBV27 with TRBJ2-1, with 8 bases that match TRBD2. The ends lost 2 bases at V and 9 bases at J; junction bases unmatched: 9. This CDR3 region has 15 residues. Germline assignment: CDR1 MNHEY and CDR2 SMNVEV (reference sequence). In DNA form, the CDR3 reads TGTGCCAGCAGTTTAAGTGGCGGGAGCGGGGGTGAGCAGTTCTTC. Translated: CASSLSGGSGGEQFF.

This chain connects TRBV10-3 to TRBJ1-3; D gene ambiguous. V was trimmed by 2 bases and J by 7 bases, leaving 9 bases between them. The CDR3 consists of 13 residues. Germline assignment: CDR1 ENHRY and CDR2 SYGVKD. This CDR3 is CAISEILRNTIYF. Here the CDR3 DNA reads TGTGCCATCAGTGAGATACTCCGGAACACCATATATTTT.

This clonotype has a count of ten or more. The chain combines TRBV20-1 with TRBJ2-5, with no clear D. Germline V gene data show CDR1 as DFQATT and CDR2 as SNEGSKA (reference sequence). This CDR3 comprises 10 residues. V lost 3 bases and J lost 5, with 4 bases in between. For the CDR3, the DNA is TGCAGTGCTAGGGGCGAGACCCAGTACTTC. It yields the protein CSARGETQYF.

This clonotype was seen repeatedly, ten times or more. J is TRBJ2-3 and V is TRBV5-1, with 8 bases aligning to TRBD2. The CDR3 spans 15 residues. Per the germline V gene, CDR1 is SGHRS and CDR2 is YFSETQ. V gave up 4 bases and J gave up 1 base; unmatched junction bases: 5. The CDR3 spells CASSTAGERTDTQYF. The CDR3 region has the DNA TGCGCCAGCAGCACAGCGGGAGAGCGCACAGATACGCAGTATTTT.

The J gene is TRBJ2-7, the V gene TRBV5-1; D remains ambiguous. Germline CDR1 is SGHRS and CDR2 is YFSETQ. This CDR3 contains 16 residues. V was pared by 0 bases and J by 0 bases, with 13 bases between. Here the CDR3 DNA reads TGCGCCAGCAGCTTGGGGGAACTCAGACCCTCCTACGAGCAGTACTTC. Translation gives CASSLGELRPSYEQYF.

The chain employs TRBV20-1 and TRBJ2-7, with 7 bases fitting TRBD2. CDR1 and CDR2 (germline): DFQATT, SNEGSKA (reference sequence). This CDR3 region has 15 residues. Unmatched junction bases numbered 17, after V lost 6 bases and J lost 6 bases. CDR3 loop: CSASAREGLLGEQYF. The CDR3 nucleotides read TGCAGTGCCAGTGCGAGGGAGGGCCTTTTAGGCGAGCAGTACTTC.

This clonotype was counted only a few times. The CDR3 loop is CAWSVGLQGVDTEAFF. The CDR3 DNA follows: TGTGCCTGGAGTGTGGGTCTACAGGGGGTTGACACTGAAGCTTTCTTT. The chain is built from TRBV30 and TRBJ1-1; 8 bases align to TRBD1. V dropped 0 bases and J dropped 3; count of bases not matched to a gene: 9. The CDR3 is 16 residues long. Germline CDR1 reads GTSNPN; CDR2 reads SVGIG (reference sequence).

This clonotype was recorded at least ten times. The rearrangement joins TRBV7-3 to TRBJ2-3; the D is unclear. Trimming left V 5 bases short and J 2 bases short, with 14 bases between. The CDR3 totals 15 residues. The V gene's germline CDR1 is SGHTA and CDR2 FQGTGA. The CDR3 spells CASSATPQPTDTQYF. The CDR3 nucleotides read TGTGCCAGCAGCGCCACCCCACAGCCCACAGATACGCAGTATTTT.

This clonotype was observed many times. The chain employs TRBV11-2 and TRBJ2-1, with 8 bases fitting TRBD2. J gave up 6 bases and V 2 bases, and 15 bases lay outside the gene matches. The CDR3 is 18 residues long. Germline CDR1 reads SGHAT; CDR2 reads FQNNGV. CDR3 in amino acids: CASSLSSVGSGSSNEQFF. Here the CDR3 DNA reads TGTGCCAGCAGCTTATCTTCGGTCGGGAGCGGGAGTAGCAATGAGCAGTTCTTC. The full variable domain, rest sourced from reference TRBV11-2 and TRBJ2-1, is EAGVAQSPRYKIIEKRQSVAFWCNPISGHATLYWYQQILGQGPKLLIQFQNNGVVDDSQLPKDRFSAERLKGVDSTLKIQPAKLEDSAVYLCASSLSSVGSGSSNEQFFGPGTRLTVL.

This clonotype was seen many times. The chain carries TRBV11-1 and TRBJ2-4; 9 bases are shared with TRBD1. Losses at the gene ends were 3 bases for V and 1 base for J; bases not matched to a gene: 4. The length of the CDR3 is 16 residues. Germline values: CDR1 SGHAT, CDR2 FQDESV (reference sequence). The CDR3: CASSFSGQGAKNIQYF. As DNA, the CDR3 is TGTGCCAGCAGCTTTTCCGGACAGGGGGCCAAAAACATTCAGTACTTC.

This clonotype has more than one count but fewer than ten. The chain employs TRBV2 and TRBJ2-7, with TRBD1 as a possible D gene (6 bases). Trimming took 10 bases from V and 3 from J, leaving 10 bases between them. Germline V gene lookup returns CDR1 SNHLY and CDR2 FYNNEI. The CDR3 covers 11 residues. CDR3 coding DNA: TGTGCCAACAGGGTAGTCTACGAGCAGTACTTC. Its protein product is CANRVVYEQYF.

In this sample, this clonotype turned up many times. J is TRBJ2-1 and V is TRBV5-1, with 14 bases lining up with TRBD2. CDR3 length equals 15 residues. Germline V CDR1 and CDR2: SGHRS, YFSETQ. J was trimmed by 10 bases and V by 4 bases; bases with no gene match: 7. CDR3 nucleotides: TGCGCCAGCAGCGGGGGACTAGCGGGAGTTGGAGAGCAGTTCTTC. Its translation: CASSGGLAGVGEQFF.

This clonotype was counted ten times or more. The rearrangement joins TRBV27 to TRBJ2-1; D is perhaps TRBD1 (6 bases). CDR3 length: 14 amino acids. Germline loops: CDR1 MNHEY, CDR2 SMNVEV (reference sequence). Trimming left V 3 bases short and J 6 bases short, with 12 bases between. This CDR3 is CASSFGIQGNEQFF. CDR3 bases: TGTGCCAGCAGTTTTGGTATACAGGGCAATGAGCAGTTCTTC.

This clonotype was observed a few times. This could be a read error, since a much larger clone is one nucleotide away. The chain uses TRBV3-1 and TRBJ1-2; D possibly corresponds to TRBD1 (6 bases). Germline loops: CDR1 LGHDT, CDR2 YNNKEL (reference sequence). The CDR3 sequence is 13 residues long. The CDR3 is CANSQVGAPGYTF. As DNA, the CDR3 is TGTGCCAACAGCCAAGTGGGGGCGCCGGGCTACACCTTC.

This clonotype has just a few counts. This rearrangement joins TRBV7-9 to TRBJ1-5; a weak D match, TRBD1 (5 bases). The CDR3 is made up of 15 amino acids. The V end was cut by 3 bases, the J end by 7 bases, with 16 bases between. The germline V gene has CDR1 SEHNR and CDR2 FQNEAQ (reference sequence). Here the CDR3 reads CASSFGSGDGQPQHF. CDR3 nucleotides: TGTGCCAGCAGCTTTGGGTCGGGGGACGGCCAGCCCCAGCATTTT.

This clonotype was recorded many times. The V gene is TRBV20-1, the J gene TRBJ2-2; D is perhaps TRBD1 (6 bases). In germline, CDR1 is DFQATT, CDR2 SNEGSKA (reference sequence). This CDR3 comprises 14 residues. V lost 3 bases and J 6 bases, leaving 14 bases between the germline ends. The CDR3 here is CSARDSRAPGELFF. CDR3 in DNA: TGCAGTGCTAGGGACAGCCGGGCTCCCGGGGAGCTGTTTTTT.

The chain has TRBV6-1 and TRBJ2-7; possibly TRBD1 for D (5 bases). Per the germline V gene, CDR1 is MNHNS and CDR2 is SASEGT. CDR3 length equals 14 residues. V lost 5 bases to trimming and J lost 3 bases, with 14 bases between them. The DNA of the CDR3 is TGTGCCAGCAGTCAGGGAAGATGGGTCTACGAGCAGTACTTC. Protein product: CASSQGRWVYEQYF.

With respect to this clonotype: Relative to the germline gene, one junction end is altered; a read error may explain this. V usage is TRBV19 and J usage is TRBJ2-2; maybe TRBD2 (6 bases). The length of the CDR3 is 13 residues. Looked up from germline, CDR1 is LNHDA and CDR2 is SQIVND (reference sequence). The CDR3 region is CASSLGVTGGLFF. The DNA of the CDR3 is TGTGCCAGTAGTCTTGGCGTCACCGGGGGGCTGTTTTTT.

The chain uses TRBV5-6 and TRBJ2-1; D might be TRBD1 (5 bases). The CDR3 is made up of 13 amino acids. V was clipped by 3 bases and J by 10 bases, with 14 bases between them. Germline assignment: CDR1 SGHDT and CDR2 YYEEEE. The CDR3 DNA reads TGTGCCAGCAGCTCCGAAAGGGGTTTCGAGCAGTTCTTC. This translates into CASSSERGFEQFF.

This rearrangement joins TRBV4-3 to TRBJ2-7; D may match TRBD1 or TRBD2 (5 bases each). In germline, CDR1 is LGHNA, CDR2 YSLEER. CDR3 length: 15 residues. V was shortened by 3 bases and J by 0 bases, with 12 bases between the two germline ends. In nucleotides, the CDR3 is TGCGCCAGCAGCCAGGGAGTGACAGCCTCCTACGAGCAGTACTTC. Encoded protein: CASSQGVTASYEQYF.

The table lists this clonotype with a few counts. Because the CDR3 is missing its conserved closing phenylalanine or tryptophan, this is likely a read error. V and J are TRBV7-9 and TRBJ2-7; 7 nucleotides align to TRBD1. Germline CDR1 SEHNR, CDR2 FQNEAQ (reference sequence). The ends lost 0 bases at V and 2 bases at J; junction bases unmatched: 7. CDR3 length: 16 amino acids. CDR3 amino acids: CASSLAETGRAYEQYL. Written as DNA, the CDR3 is TGTGCCAGCAGCTTAGCAGAGACAGGGCGGGCCTACGAGCAGTACCTC.

This clonotype turned up a few times. The rearrangement joins TRBV10-3 to TRBJ2-3; 10 bases line up with TRBD2. Germline V lookup: CDR1 ENHRY, CDR2 SYGVKD. CDR3 length: 15 amino acids. The V gene end was trimmed by 2 bases and the J gene end by 6 bases; junction bases not matched to a gene: 5. CDR3 in amino acids: CAISESGGALDTQYF. The CDR3 DNA is TGTGCCATCAGTGAGAGCGGGGGGGCCCTGGATACGCAGTATTTT.

The chain joins TRBV5-6 to TRBJ2-2; a possible D gene is TRBD2 (5 bases). The CDR3 has 16 residues. Germline V gene lookup returns CDR1 SGHDT and CDR2 YYEEEE. Trimming removed 0 bases from V and 5 bases from J, with 14 bases in between. The CDR3 nucleotides are TGTGCCAGCAGCTTGGCGTCGCTAGCCAATACCGGGGAGCTGTTTTTT. Translation: CASSLASLANTGELFF.

This clonotype was recorded at least ten times. This chain joins TRBV7-8 and TRBJ2-1, with D possibly matching TRBD1 (5 bases). Germline assignment: CDR1 SGHVS and CDR2 FQNEAQ. V was cut by 1 base and J by 4 bases, with 11 bases left in between. The length of the CDR3 is 15 residues. CDR3 in amino acids: CASSLVQGIYNEQFF. Here the CDR3 DNA reads TGTGCCAGCAGCTTAGTGCAGGGAATTTACAATGAGCAGTTCTTC.

This clonotype turned up a few times. The chain recombines TRBV6-1 with TRBJ1-1, with 8 bases fitting TRBD1. This CDR3 has 14 amino acids. Germline trimming cut 6 bases from V and 4 bases from J; bases unmatched to any gene: 7. The germline V gene has CDR1 MNHNS and CDR2 SASEGT. CDR3 residues: CASRPGGRVTEAFF. The CDR3 nucleotides are TGTGCCAGCAGGCCAGGGGGCAGGGTCACTGAAGCTTTCTTT.

This clonotype occurred many times. V gene TRBV20-1 combines with J gene TRBJ1-5; 7 bases match TRBD1. The germline gives CDR1 DFQATT, CDR2 SNEGSKA (reference sequence). The CDR3 runs to 14 residues. Germline trimming cut 5 bases from V and 7 bases from J; bases unmatched to any gene: 11. The CDR3 coding sequence is TGCAGTGCTCCCTCCAACAGGGGAAACCAGCCCCAGCATTTT. It yields the protein CSAPSNRGNQPQHF.

This clonotype was picked up many times. This chain uses TRBV12-3 or TRBV12-4 with TRBJ2-4; TRBD2 aligns across 7 bases. The CDR3 extends over 15 amino acids. With V trimmed by 8 bases and J by 2 bases, 9 bases remained unmatched. CDR3 protein: CASGSLGGTKNIQYF. DNA for the CDR3: TGTGCCAGCGGGAGTTTGGGGGGGACCAAAAACATTCAGTACTTC.

This clonotype was seen repeatedly, ten times or more. The V call is TRBV7-9, the J call TRBJ2-7; D may be TRBD2 (5 bases). Germline values: CDR1 SEHNR, CDR2 FQNEAQ (reference sequence). This CDR3 has 13 amino acids. V was shortened by 5 bases and J by 5 bases, with 13 bases between the two germline ends. CDR3 DNA sequence: TGTGCCAGCAGCCTAGTAGGACTGAACGAGCAGTACTTC. Translation: CASSLVGLNEQYF.

The chain employs TRBV6-1 and TRBJ2-1; 10 bases match TRBD2. The CDR3 has 15 amino acids. V gave up 7 bases and J gave up 1 base; unmatched junction bases: 4. Germline CDR1 is MNHNS and CDR2 is SASEGT. The CDR3 DNA follows: TGTGCCAGCACTCCGACTAGCGGGTCCTACAATGAGCAGTTCTTC. It is translated as CASTPTSGSYNEQFF.

Ten or more counts support this clonotype. The chain uses TRBV7-2 and TRBJ1-1; D gene ambiguous. The CDR3 spans 16 residues. The V gene's germline CDR1 is SGHTA and CDR2 FQGNSA. The germline V and J ends were trimmed by 2 bases and 0 bases, with 13 bases remaining between them. The CDR3 loop is CASSLSSTAMNTEAFF. CDR3 DNA: TGTGCCAGCAGCTTATCAAGCACAGCCATGAACACTGAAGCTTTCTTT.

This clonotype appeared a few times. The V gene is TRBV18, the J gene TRBJ2-1; D call uncertain. Germline assignment: CDR1 KGHSH and CDR2 LQKENI. This CDR3 comprises 14 residues. V shed 3 bases and J shed 3 bases, with 9 bases lying between them. The CDR3 DNA sequence: TGTGCCAGCTCACCGGTGGGAAACTACAATGAGCAGTTCTTC. It yields the protein CASSPVGNYNEQFF.

There are many counts of this clonotype. This chain links TRBV27 with TRBJ1-1, with D possibly TRBD1 on 6 matching bases. Germline values: CDR1 MNHEY, CDR2 SMNVEV (reference sequence). CDR3 length equals 15 residues. Trimming pared 2 bases from V and 4 bases from J, leaving 14 bases between. In DNA, the CDR3 is TGTGCCAGCAGTTTACTACAGGGCAGTGGCACTGAAGCTTTCTTT. Amino acids: CASSLLQGSGTEAFF.